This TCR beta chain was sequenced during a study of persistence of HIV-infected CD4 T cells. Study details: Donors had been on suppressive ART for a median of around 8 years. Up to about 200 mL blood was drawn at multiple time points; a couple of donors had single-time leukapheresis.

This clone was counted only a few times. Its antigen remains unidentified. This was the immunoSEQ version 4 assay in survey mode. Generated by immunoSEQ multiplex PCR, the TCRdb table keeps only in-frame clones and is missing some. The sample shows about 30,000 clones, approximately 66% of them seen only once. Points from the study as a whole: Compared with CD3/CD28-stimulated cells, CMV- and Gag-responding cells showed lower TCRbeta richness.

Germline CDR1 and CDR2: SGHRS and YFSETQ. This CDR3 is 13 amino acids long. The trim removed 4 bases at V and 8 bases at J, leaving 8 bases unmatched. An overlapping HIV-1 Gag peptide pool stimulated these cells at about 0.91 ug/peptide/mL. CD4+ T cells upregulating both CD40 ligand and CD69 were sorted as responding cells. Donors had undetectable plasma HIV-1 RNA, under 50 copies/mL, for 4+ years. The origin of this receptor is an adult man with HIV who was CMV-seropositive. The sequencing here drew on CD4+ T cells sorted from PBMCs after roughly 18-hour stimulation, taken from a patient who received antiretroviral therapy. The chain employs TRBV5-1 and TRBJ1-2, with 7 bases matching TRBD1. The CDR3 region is CASSPGQAEGYTF. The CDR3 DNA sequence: TGCGCCAGCAGCCCCGGACAGGCCGAGGGCTACACCTTC.